The 27 T cell receptor beta chains listed next were all sequenced from one sample in a study of shared clonotypes between healthy human individuals. Produced via immunoSEQ multiplex PCR; TCRdb's table is partial and in-frame only. The sample lists around 940,000 clones, over 75% occurring once. The sequencing sample was made of memory CD4+ T cells sorted from blood. Noted subset: CD45RA-negative fraction. These receptors were obtained from a man between 18 and 35 years old in good health.

The genes are TRBV6-6 and TRBJ2-5; D is tentatively TRBD1 or TRBD2 (5 bases each). Germline V gene data show CDR1 as MNHNY and CDR2 as SVGAGI (reference sequence). The germline V and J ends were trimmed by 0 bases and 4 bases, with 12 bases remaining between them. CDR3 length: 15 amino acids. The CDR3 coding sequence is TGTGCCAGCAGTTACTCGATTCCGGGGACAGAGACCCAGTACTTC. Its protein is CASSYSIPGTETQYF.

The V gene is TRBV2, the J gene TRBJ2-1, with D possibly TRBD2 on 6 matching bases. Germline CDR1 is SNHLY and CDR2 is FYNNEI. V was trimmed by 6 bases and J by 10 bases, leaving 13 bases between them. The CDR3 has 12 amino acids. The CDR3 nucleotides read TGTGCCAGCAGCCGCACTAGCCAGGAGCAGTTCTTC. Its translation is CASSRTSQEQFF.

Notes on this clone: Other DNA sequences of this sample code for an identical CDR3. V is TRBV5-1 and J is TRBJ1-1; no firm D call. Looked up from germline, CDR1 is SGHRS and CDR2 is YFSETQ. This CDR3 has 15 residues. The V end lost 0 bases, the J end lost 0 bases, and 9 bases lay between the germline ends. CDR3 bases: TGCGCCAGCAGCTTGGTGGGGTCCCTGAACACTGAAGCTTTCTTT. Protein product: CASSLVGSLNTEAFF. Combining the CDR3 with reference TRBV5-1 and TRBJ1-1 gives the whole variable domain KAGVTQTPRYLIKTRGQQVTLSCSPISGHRSVSWYQQTPGQGLQFLFEYFSETQRNKGNFPGRFSGRQFSNSRSEMNVSTLELGDSALYLCASSLVGSLNTEAFFGQGTRLTVV.

The rearrangement uses TRBV4-3 and TRBJ2-1; 8 nucleotides line up with TRBD2. The CDR3 length is 19 residues. Trimming at V came to 0 bases and at J to 7 bases, leaving 17 bases not matched to a gene. Germline CDR1 and CDR2: LGHNA and YSLEER. CDR3 region: CASSQDRYAGLAVRNEQFF. The CDR3, as DNA: TGCGCCAGCAGCCAAGATCGGTATGCCGGACTAGCAGTTCGAAATGAGCAGTTCTTC.

This clone was counted once. The rearrangement uses TRBV2 and TRBJ2-1, with D tentatively TRBD2 (5 bases). Trimming removed 6 bases from V and 7 bases from J, with 16 bases in between. The CDR3 has 14 amino acids. The germline gives CDR1 SNHLY, CDR2 FYNNEI. In DNA, the CDR3 is TGTGCCAGCAGGACCAACGGGATAAGTAATGAGCAGTTCTTC. This codes for CASRTNGISNEQFF.

This chain connects TRBV9 to TRBJ2-2; maybe TRBD1 (6 bases). V lost 4 bases and J lost 5, with 12 bases in between. CDR3 size: 14 residues. The germline gives CDR1 SGDLS, CDR2 YYNGEE. CDR3 in amino acids: CASSFRGGTGELFF. Written as DNA, the CDR3 is TGTGCCAGCAGCTTTCGAGGGGGAACCGGGGAGCTGTTTTTT.

The chain carries TRBV6-1 and TRBJ2-1; possibly TRBD2 for D (6 bases). Trimming shortened V by 8 bases and J by 8 bases, and 10 bases separated the two germline ends. The CDR3 runs 11 residues. Germline V gene lookup returns CDR1 MNHNS and CDR2 SASEGT. The CDR3, as DNA: TGTGCCAGCTTAGGAGGGTATGAGCAGTTCTTC. It encodes CASLGGYEQFF.

In DNA, the CDR3 is TGTGCCAGCAGGGGCGCCGAGCGGGGGATAGATACGCAGTATTTT. Protein sequence: CASRGAERGIDTQYF. J is TRBJ2-3 and V is TRBV6-5, with 8 bases fitting TRBD2. Germline CDR1 and CDR2: MNHEY and SVGAGI. V dropped 6 bases and J dropped 5; count of bases not matched to a gene: 10. This CDR3 has 15 residues.

The chain links TRBV6-1 to TRBJ2-3; D might be TRBD1 (6 bases). CDR1 is MNHNS and CDR2 is SASEGT in the germline V gene. The CDR3 is 14 amino acids. Trimming left V 9 bases short and J 0 bases short, with 13 bases between. CDR3 in DNA: TGTGCCAGGGGGACGGACAGTAGCACAGATACGCAGTATTTT. Translating gives CARGTDSSTDTQYF.

CDR3 nucleotides: TGCGCCAGCAGCTTGTCAGGGGTCGGGGAGCAGTACTTC. This translates into CASSLSGVGEQYF. The chain couples TRBV5-1 to TRBJ2-7, with a possible D match to TRBD1 (6 bases). The CDR3 extends over 13 amino acids. V was cut by 1 base and J by 7 bases, with 12 bases left in between. Germline CDR1 and CDR2: SGHRS and YFSETQ.

This clone was seen a few times. V and J are TRBV6-5 and TRBJ1-1, with 12 bases that match TRBD1. The CDR3 is 15 amino acids. V lost 8 bases to trimming and J lost 3 bases; unmatched junction nucleotides: 7. The germline CDR1 and CDR2 sequences are MNHEY and SVGAGI. The CDR3 DNA follows: TGTGCCAGCTGGGGACAGGGGGCGGGGGACACTGAAGCTTTCTTT. This translates into CASWGQGAGDTEAFF.

This chain uses TRBV5-5 with TRBJ2-2; the D gene is possibly TRBD2 (6 bases). The CDR3 has 18 amino acids. Germline-derived CDR1 and CDR2 are SGHKS and YYEKEE (reference sequence). V was trimmed by 4 bases and J by 2 bases, leaving 21 bases between them. Written as DNA, the CDR3 is TGTGCCAGCAGCGGGGGAGGAAGACCAAATATTAACACCGGGGAGCTGTTTTTT. Its translation is CASSGGGRPNINTGELFF. The complete variable domain, with remaining parts taken from reference TRBV5-5 and TRBJ2-2, reads DAGVTQSPTHLIKTRGQQVTLRCSPISGHKSVSWYQQVLGQGPQFIFQYYEKEERGRGNFPDRFSARQFPNYSSELNVNALLLGDSALYLCASSGGGRPNINTGELFFGEGSRLTVL.

The chain combines TRBV12-5 with TRBJ2-2, with 10 positions matching TRBD1. The germline V gene encodes CDR1 LGHNT and CDR2 FRNRAP. The CDR3 spans 16 residues. Losses at the gene ends were 6 bases for V and 6 bases for J; bases not matched to a gene: 10. The CDR3 loop reads CASGKVWGQGPGELFF. The CDR3 DNA follows: TGTGCTAGTGGCAAAGTGTGGGGACAGGGGCCCGGGGAGCTGTTTTTT.

The V call is TRBV10-2, the J call TRBJ1-1; D unclear. V lost 5 bases and J 4 bases, leaving 8 bases between the germline ends. Germline values: CDR1 WSHSY, CDR2 SAAADI. This CDR3 has 12 amino acids. The CDR3 loop is CASSRTATEAFF. Here the CDR3 DNA reads TGCGCCAGCAGTAGAACAGCCACTGAAGCTTTCTTT.

Details on this clone: This sequence may be a read error, since a much larger clone differs from it by one base. V gene TRBV5-8 combines with J gene TRBJ2-3, with TRBD2 matching 11 bases. Trimming took 4 bases from V and 5 from J; bases not matched to a gene: 3. This CDR3 spans 14 amino acids. Germline CDR1 SGHTS, CDR2 YDEGEE. The CDR3 bases are TGTGCCAGCAGCCCGGGACTAGCGGTAGATACGCAGTATTTT. Translation gives CASSPGLAVDTQYF.

This rearrangement joins TRBV7-2 to TRBJ1-1; unclear D gene. CDR1 is SGHTA and CDR2 is FQGNSA in the germline V gene. CDR3 length: 13 residues. V lost 5 bases, J lost 1 base, and 8 bases lay in between. The CDR3, as DNA: TGTGCCAGCAGCCTCCGGGCGAACACTGAAGCTTTCTTT. This sequence encodes CASSLRANTEAFF. Supplemented by reference TRBV7-2 and TRBJ1-1, the full variable domain reads GAGVSQSPSNKVTEKGKDVELRCDPISGHTALYWYRQSLGQGLEFLIYFQGNSAPDKSGLPSDRFSAERTGGSVSTLTIQRTQQEDSAVYLCASSLRANTEAFFGQGTRLTVV.

The chain recombines TRBV10-1 with TRBJ2-7; TRBD1 agrees at 7 bases. The germline gives CDR1 WNHNN, CDR2 SYGVQD (reference sequence). The CDR3 is 16 residues long. After removal of 7 bases from V and 3 bases from J, the junction contained 15 bases not matched to a gene. For the CDR3, the DNA is TGCGCCAGCATCGAGGTCTGGACAGGTTATAACTACGAGCAGTACTTC. Protein sequence: CASIEVWTGYNYEQYF.

The chain links TRBV19 to TRBJ2-7; perhaps TRBD2 as D (7 bases). V shed 2 bases and J shed 2 bases, with 10 bases lying between them. Germline CDR1 LNHDA, CDR2 SQIVND (reference sequence). The CDR3 contains 14 residues. The CDR3: CASSIKGGPYEQYF. DNA for the CDR3: TGTGCCAGTAGTATAAAGGGGGGGCCCTACGAGCAGTACTTC.

V is TRBV18 and J is TRBJ2-5, with TRBD2 matching over 7 bases. The CDR3 is 14 amino acids. Losses at the gene ends were 1 base for V and 3 bases for J; bases not matched to a gene: 2. Germline V CDR1 and CDR2: KGHSH, LQKENI. Written as DNA, the CDR3 is TGTGCCAGCTCACCACTTCTAGCGGAAGAGACCCAGTACTTC. Encoded protein: CASSPLLAEETQYF.

This chain joins TRBV20-1 and TRBJ2-7; 9 bases map to TRBD1. Germline lookup yields CDR1 DFQATT and CDR2 SNEGSKA (reference sequence). This CDR3 spans 11 amino acids. Trimming took 7 bases from V and 3 from J; bases not matched to a gene: 1. CDR3 nucleotide sequence: TGCAGTGTGGGACAGGGCTACGAGCAGTACTTC. Amino acids: CSVGQGYEQYF.

The chain uses TRBV11-3 and TRBJ2-1; D uncertain. Germline loops: CDR1 SGHNT, CDR2 YENEEA. CDR3 length equals 17 residues. V was pared by 0 bases and J by 0 bases, with 12 bases between. CDR3 DNA sequence: TGTGCCAGCAGCTTAGATTGTCGGGCTAGCTCCTACAATGAGCAGTTCTTC. It yields the protein CASSLDCRASSYNEQFF.

This chain uses TRBV19 with TRBJ1-1, with 8 positions matching TRBD1. The CDR3 covers 14 residues. After removal of 2 bases from V and 3 bases from J, the junction contained 2 bases not matched to a gene. Germline V CDR1 and CDR2: LNHDA, SQIVND (reference sequence). This CDR3 is CASSITGGDTEAFF. CDR3 in DNA: TGTGCCAGTAGTATAACAGGGGGAGACACTGAAGCTTTCTTT.

This chain joins TRBV28 and TRBJ2-7; D is undetermined. Trimming removed 1 base from V and 5 bases from J, with 18 bases in between. Per germline, CDR1 MDHEN and CDR2 SYDVKM. The CDR3 loop spans 16 amino acids. This chain's CDR3 is CASSLSPAPPSHEQYF. CDR3 nucleotides: TGTGCCAGCAGTTTATCCCCGGCCCCACCGTCCCACGAGCAGTACTTC. Together with reference TRBV28 and TRBJ2-7, the CDR3 gives the full variable domain: DVKVTQSSRYLVKRTGEKVFLECVQDMDHENMFWYRQDPGLGLRLIYFSYDVKMKEKGDIPEGYSVSREKKERFSLILESASTNQTSMYLCASSLSPAPPSHEQYFGPGTRLTVT.

The chain recombines TRBV7-2 with TRBJ2-4; TRBD2 aligns across 13 bases. Germline lookup yields CDR1 SGHTA and CDR2 FQGNSA. The CDR3 covers 16 residues. The V segment lost 5 bases and the J segment 4 bases; nucleotides outside the gene matches: 5. CDR3 sequence (DNA): TGTGCCAGCAGCACCGGGACTAGCGGGATAAAAAACATTCAGTACTTC. This codes for CASSTGTSGIKNIQYF.

DNA of the CDR3: TGTGCCAGCAGTGCCGCAGGGTCCCGTAGCACAGATACGCAGTATTTT. This codes for CASSAAGSRSTDTQYF. The V call is TRBV2, the J call TRBJ2-3, with D possibly TRBD1 on 5 matching bases. The CDR3 has 16 residues. From germline, CDR1 is SNHLY and CDR2 FYNNEI. The V end was cut by 4 bases, the J end by 0 bases, with 14 bases between.

This chain joins TRBV7-2 and TRBJ2-7, with a weak D call TRBD1 (5 bases). Germline V gene data show CDR1 as SGHTA and CDR2 as FQGNSA. The CDR3 is 14 residues long. The V gene lost 3 bases and the J gene lost 0 bases, with 9 bases spanning the gap. The CDR3 sequence is CASSFRQSSYEQYF. CDR3 DNA: TGTGCCAGCAGCTTTAGACAGAGCTCCTACGAGCAGTACTTC.

This chain joins TRBV19 and TRBJ2-2; 8 bases agree with TRBD2. CDR3 length equals 17 residues. Germline values: CDR1 LNHDA, CDR2 SQIVND (reference sequence). The J segment lost 0 bases and the V segment lost 3 bases, leaving 6 bases of the junction unmatched. The CDR3 DNA is TGTGCCAGTAGTATCAGGGCGGGAGGCGCGAACACCGGGGAGCTGTTTTTT. The encoded protein is CASSIRAGGANTGELFF.